The 22 T cell receptor beta chains in this list originate from one sample, sequenced in a study of shared clonotypes between healthy human individuals. Naive-designated CD8 cells lacked CD45RO, were positively enriched for CCR7, and omitted terminally differentiated effector memory CD45RA+ cells. Only in-frame clones appear in the TCRdb table, and some are missing; sequencing was by immunoSEQ multiplex PCR. The sample holds hundreds of thousands of clones, about 95% seen once. Sequencing was carried out using naive CD8+ T cells sorted from blood. These receptors all stem from a young woman in good health.

This chain joins TRBV2 and TRBJ1-6; D gene uncertain. V was clipped by 6 bases and J by 6 bases, with 12 bases between them. From germline, CDR1 is SNHLY and CDR2 FYNNEI. The CDR3 contains 14 residues. CDR3 in amino acids: CASREIAGNSPLHF. The CDR3 nucleotides read TGTGCCAGCAGGGAAATAGCGGGTAATTCACCCCTCCACTTT. Together with reference TRBV2 and TRBJ1-6, the CDR3 gives the full variable domain: EPEVTQTPSHQVTQMGQEVILRCVPISNHLYFYWYRQILGQKVEFLVSFYNNEISEKSEIFDDQFSVERPDGSNFTLKIRSTKLEDSAMYFCASREIAGNSPLHFGNGTRLTVT.

The V and J genes are TRBV10-1 and TRBJ2-5; D may be TRBD1 or TRBD2 (6 bases each). CDR1 and CDR2 from the germline V gene are WNHNN and SYGVQD (reference sequence). The CDR3 sequence is 15 residues long. Between the trimmed V and J ends, which lost 3 bases and 5 bases, there was a span of 16 bases. The CDR3 DNA reads as TGCGCCAGCAGTGACACGACCGGGGGCGTGGAGACCCAGTACTTC. Its protein product is CASSDTTGGVETQYF.

J is TRBJ2-3 and V is TRBV7-9; 11 nucleotides line up with TRBD2. This CDR3 has 17 amino acids. V shed 5 bases and J 4 bases; nucleotides not matched to a gene: 11. The germline CDR1 and CDR2 sequences are SEHNR and FQNEAQ (reference sequence). CDR3 in DNA: TGTGCCAGCAGCGCCGGCCCCCTAGCGGGAGGTGCAGATACGCAGTATTTT. It specifies CASSAGPLAGGADTQYF.

The chain is built from TRBV27 and TRBJ1-5, with a tentative D call TRBD1 (5 bases). Trimming stripped 6 bases from V and 2 bases from J, with 17 bases between. The germline V gene encodes CDR1 MNHEY and CDR2 SMNVEV (reference sequence). The CDR3 length is 16 residues. This chain's CDR3 is CASSPTETEGNQPQHF. The CDR3 nucleotides are TGTGCCAGCAGCCCGACTGAGACAGAGGGCAATCAGCCCCAGCATTTT.

The genes are TRBV2 and TRBJ1-4; the D is unclear. There are 15 residues in the CDR3. Germline V gene sequence: CDR1 SNHLY, CDR2 FYNNEI. Between the trimmed V and J ends, which lost 1 base and 0 bases, there was a span of 6 bases. The CDR3 region has the DNA TGTGCCAGCAGTGAAGGAGTTGCAACTAATGAAAAACTGTTTTTT. Encoded protein: CASSEGVATNEKLFF.

This chain links TRBV7-9 with TRBJ2-1, with a tentative D call TRBD1 (6 bases). The CDR3 has 14 residues. Germline CDR1 reads SEHNR; CDR2 reads FQNEAQ (reference sequence). The germline V and J ends were trimmed by 4 bases and 5 bases, with 12 bases remaining between them. The CDR3, as DNA: TGTGCCAGCAGCTCCCGGACAGTGGACAATGAGCAGTTCTTC. Protein product: CASSSRTVDNEQFF.

The V call is TRBV10-2, the J call TRBJ2-1; 11 positions match TRBD2. Germline V gives CDR1 WSHSY, CDR2 SAAADI. V trimming: 2 bases; J trimming: 13 bases; junction bases outside the gene matches: 7. This CDR3 contains 14 residues. The CDR3 DNA is TGCGCCAGCAGTGAGATGACTAGCGGGAAACAACAGTTCTTC. It codes for CASSEMTSGKQQFF.

The chain links TRBV7-9 to TRBJ1-2; possibly TRBD1 for D (6 bases). Trimming pared 5 bases from V and 3 bases from J, leaving 16 bases between. CDR3 length equals 15 residues. Germline V gives CDR1 SEHNR, CDR2 FQNEAQ (reference sequence). CDR3 loop: CASSTRTDRDYGYTF. The CDR3 DNA sequence: TGTGCCAGCAGCACCCGGACAGATAGGGACTATGGCTACACCTTC.

V is TRBV29-1 and J is TRBJ1-2, with a weak D call TRBD1 (6 bases). The germline CDR1 and CDR2 sequences are SQVTM and ANQGSEA. The CDR3 is made up of 16 amino acids. V was cut by 2 bases and J by 0 bases, with 16 bases left in between. The CDR3: CSVESQGNKANYGYTF. In DNA form, the CDR3 reads TGCAGCGTTGAATCCCAGGGGAACAAAGCTAACTATGGCTACACCTTC.

Notes on this clone: Other nucleotide sequences in the sample specify the same CDR3. The V call is TRBV5-6, the J call TRBJ1-1; maybe TRBD1 (5 bases). This CDR3 has 13 amino acids. Germline V lookup: CDR1 SGHDT, CDR2 YYEEEE. Trimming took 2 bases from V and 8 from J, leaving 13 bases between them. The DNA for the CDR3 is TGTGCCAGCAGCTTTGGGGGAGGGACGGAAGCTTTCTTT. Translated, it gives CASSFGGGTEAFF.

This chain joins TRBV28 and TRBJ2-7, with 8 bases fitting TRBD2. Germline V gene sequence: CDR1 MDHEN, CDR2 SYDVKM. With V trimmed by 3 bases and J by 1 base, 8 bases remained unmatched. This CDR3 is 16 amino acids long. CDR3 amino acids: CASSFPSGSISYEQYF. The DNA for the CDR3 is TGTGCCAGCAGTTTTCCGAGCGGGAGCATATCCTACGAGCAGTACTTC.

The rearrangement uses TRBV11-2 and TRBJ2-7; 9 nucleotides agree with TRBD2. Trimming removed 6 bases from V and 2 bases from J; junction bases left unmatched: 8. CDR1 and CDR2 from the germline V gene are SGHAT and FQNNGV. The CDR3 is 15 amino acids. The CDR3 region has the DNA TGTGCCAGCAGGTATAGCGGGAGTGGGGCCTACGAGCAGTACTTC. Amino acids: CASRYSGSGAYEQYF. The variable domain in full, with the rest retrieved from reference TRBV11-2 and TRBJ2-7, is EAGVAQSPRYKIIEKRQSVAFWCNPISGHATLYWYQQILGQGPKLLIQFQNNGVVDDSQLPKDRFSAERLKGVDSTLKIQPAKLEDSAVYLCASRYSGSGAYEQYFGPGTRLTVT.

The chain uses TRBV27 and TRBJ2-2; 7 bases are a match to TRBD1. The ends lost 5 bases at V and 1 base at J; junction bases unmatched: 13. This CDR3 comprises 18 residues. The germline V gene encodes CDR1 MNHEY and CDR2 SMNVEV (reference sequence). CDR3 DNA: TGTGCCAGCAGTCCCACCCAGGGGGAATACCTGAACACCGGGGAGCTGTTTTTT. Translated: CASSPTQGEYLNTGELFF.

The chain employs TRBV28 and TRBJ1-1; TRBD1 is a possible D gene (5 bases). The ends were cut back, 5 bases at V and 4 bases at J, with 17 bases in the middle. The CDR3 runs 15 residues. CDR1 is MDHEN, CDR2 SYDVKM, per germline. In DNA, the CDR3 is TGTGCCAGCAGTCCATCGACAGACAGCAGCACTGAAGCTTTCTTT. As protein: CASSPSTDSSTEAFF.

V gene TRBV13 combines with J gene TRBJ1-5; 8 bases line up with TRBD1. V was clipped by 4 bases and J by 1 base; unmatched bases: 21. The CDR3 totals 21 residues. CDR1 PRHDT and CDR2 FYEKMQ come from the germline V gene (reference sequence). This CDR3 reads CASSSNPRGLFGRVSNQPQHF. CDR3 in DNA: TGTGCCAGCAGCTCAAACCCCAGGGGGCTCTTTGGTCGGGTCAGCAATCAGCCCCAGCATTTT.

The DNA of the CDR3 is TGTGCCAGCAGCCTAGGGAGGGACTCCTACGAGCAGTACTTC. It encodes CASSLGRDSYEQYF. The rearrangement links TRBV27 to TRBJ2-7; 7 bases are a match to TRBD2. With 6 bases clipped from V and 0 bases from J, the junction kept 5 bases outside the gene matches. CDR1 is MNHEY and CDR2 is SMNVEV in the germline V gene (reference sequence). The CDR3 extends over 14 amino acids.

Note on this clone: An end of the junction does not agree with germline; a read error may underlie this. CDR3 nucleotide sequence: TGTGCAAGCACGAGTTGGCAGGGTTCCCCAGAGACCCAGTACTTC. This encodes CASTSWQGSPETQYF. This chain joins TRBV2 and TRBJ2-5; tentatively, D is TRBD1 (5 bases). The CDR3 loop spans 15 amino acids. Per the germline V gene, CDR1 is SNHLY and CDR2 is FYNNEI.

This sequence joins TRBV7-9 and TRBJ2-2; either TRBD1 or TRBD2 may supply D (5 bases each). Germline CDR1 and CDR2: SEHNR and FQNEAQ (reference sequence). The ends were cut back, 6 bases at V and 1 base at J, with 18 bases in the middle. The CDR3 runs to 17 residues. CDR3 protein: CASRHLTGRLNTGELFF. In DNA, the CDR3 is TGTGCCAGCAGACACCTGACGGGACGATTGAACACCGGGGAGCTGTTTTTT.

The rearrangement joins TRBV9 to TRBJ2-2, with 13 bases aligning to TRBD2. This CDR3 comprises 18 residues. V shed 4 bases and J 1 base; nucleotides not matched to a gene: 7. Germline CDR1 is SGDLS and CDR2 is YYNGEE. CDR3 nucleotide sequence: TGTGCCAGCAGCACGGGACTAGCGGGATCCGAGAACACCGGGGAGCTGTTTTTT. Protein product: CASSTGLAGSENTGELFF.

This chain uses TRBV4-1 with TRBJ2-3; D possibly uses TRBD1 or TRBD2 (5 bases each). Germline assignment: CDR1 MGHRA and CDR2 YSYEKL. Trimming removed 0 bases from V and 4 bases from J, with 23 bases in between. This CDR3 has 19 amino acids. This chain's CDR3 is CASSQDPILLSGPPDTQYF. The CDR3 DNA reads as TGCGCCAGCAGCCAAGATCCCATCCTGCTGTCGGGACCTCCAGATACGCAGTATTTT.

This chain links TRBV27 with TRBJ1-2; no firm D call. The V gene lost 5 bases and the J gene lost 1 base, with 14 bases spanning the gap. The CDR3 spans 15 residues. CDR1 and CDR2 (germline): MNHEY, SMNVEV (reference sequence). CDR3 coding DNA: TGTGCCAGCAGTCCGGACGGGTTGCATAACTATGGCTACACCTTC. Residues: CASSPDGLHNYGYTF.

The rearrangement links TRBV5-6 to TRBJ1-1; possibly TRBD1 for D (5 bases). Germline V gene data show CDR1 as SGHDT and CDR2 as YYEEEE. The CDR3 is 16 amino acids. V was clipped by 4 bases and J by 1 base, with 17 bases between them. CDR3 DNA: TGTGCCAGCAGCCCCGGACTGGGGGTTCGGAACACTGAAGCTTTCTTT. Its translation is CASSPGLGVRNTEAFF.